The clone carrying this T cell receptor beta chain was detected a few times. Per the original data handling: Nucleated cell counts were estimated from reference gene primer amplification. Generated by immunoSEQ multiplex PCR, the TCRdb table keeps only in-frame clones and is missing some. The D gene and trimming were derived from the DNA, and the V and J assignments and clone size from that table. The repertoire has roughly 260,000 clones, around 87% of them found once; the top ten carry 2% to 2.5%. The sample belongs to a study of blood T cell repertoires in COVID-19. As for the study in general: Spain, Italy and the United States supplied samples that represented acute and convalescent COVID-19. From T cells, B-cell-depleted T cells, or PBMCs came the material, which was cDNA or gDNA.

Sequenced material: peripheral blood. The origin of this receptor is a woman in her fifties or sixties with acute or convalescent COVID-19.

In nucleotides, the CDR3 is TGTGCCAGCAGTGAGCCCGGAGGCAGCCGATGTTTGGGGAGCAATCAGCCCCAGCATTTT. Translation gives CASSEPGGSRCLGSNQPQHF. The rearrangement joins TRBV6-4 to TRBJ1-5; no clear D. Germline lookup yields CDR1 MRHNA and CDR2 SNTAGT. Trimming removed 3 bases at V and 1 base at J, with 25 bases between. This CDR3 comprises 20 residues.